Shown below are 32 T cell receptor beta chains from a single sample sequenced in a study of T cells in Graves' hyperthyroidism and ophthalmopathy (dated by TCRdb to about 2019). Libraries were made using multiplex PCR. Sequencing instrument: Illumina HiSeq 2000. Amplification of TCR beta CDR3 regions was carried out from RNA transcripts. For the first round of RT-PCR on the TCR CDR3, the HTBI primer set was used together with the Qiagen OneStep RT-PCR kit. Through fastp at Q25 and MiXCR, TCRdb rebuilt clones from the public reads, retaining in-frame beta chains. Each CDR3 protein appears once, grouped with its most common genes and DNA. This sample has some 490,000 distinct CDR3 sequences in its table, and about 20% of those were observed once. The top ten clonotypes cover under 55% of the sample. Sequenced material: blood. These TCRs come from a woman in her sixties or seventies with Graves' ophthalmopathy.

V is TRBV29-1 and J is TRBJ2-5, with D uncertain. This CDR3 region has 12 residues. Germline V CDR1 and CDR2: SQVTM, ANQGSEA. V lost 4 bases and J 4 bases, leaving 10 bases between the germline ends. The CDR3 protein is CSVVLIRETQYF. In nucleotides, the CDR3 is TGCAGCGTTGTTCTAATCCGAGAGACCCAGTACTTC.

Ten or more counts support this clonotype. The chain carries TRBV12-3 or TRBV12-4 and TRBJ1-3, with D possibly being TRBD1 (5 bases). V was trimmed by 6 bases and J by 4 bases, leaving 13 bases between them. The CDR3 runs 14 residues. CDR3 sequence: CASSTRVSGNTIYF. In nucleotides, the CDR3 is TGTGCCAGCAGCACCAGGGTATCGGGAAACACCATATATTTT.

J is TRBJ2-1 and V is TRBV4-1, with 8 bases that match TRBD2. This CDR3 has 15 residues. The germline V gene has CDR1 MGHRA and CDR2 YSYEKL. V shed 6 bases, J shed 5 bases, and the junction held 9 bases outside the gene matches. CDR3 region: CASSYGLARHNEQFF. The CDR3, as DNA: TGCGCCAGCAGTTACGGACTAGCAAGACACAATGAGCAGTTCTTC.

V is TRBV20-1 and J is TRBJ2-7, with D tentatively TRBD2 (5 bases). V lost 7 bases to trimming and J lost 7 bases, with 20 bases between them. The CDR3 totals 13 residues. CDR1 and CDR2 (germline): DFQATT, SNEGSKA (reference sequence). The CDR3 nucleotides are TGCAGTGTCCGGGCCCCCGGGAACGAAGAGCAGTACTTC. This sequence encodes CSVRAPGNEEQYF.

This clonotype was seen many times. The DNA for the CDR3 is TGTGCCAGCAGCCCAACGAAGGGGCAGGGGGAACTATTCTCCTACGAGCAGTACTTC. Its protein product is CASSPTKGQGELFSYEQYF. This chain uses TRBV28 with TRBJ2-7; 7 bases map to TRBD1. V gave up 6 bases and J gave up 0 bases; unmatched junction bases: 20. Germline V gene lookup returns CDR1 MDHEN and CDR2 SYDVKM. This CDR3 is 19 amino acids long.

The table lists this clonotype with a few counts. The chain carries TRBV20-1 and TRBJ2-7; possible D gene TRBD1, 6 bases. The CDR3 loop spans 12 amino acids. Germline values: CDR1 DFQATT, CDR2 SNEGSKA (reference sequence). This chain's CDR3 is CSWGRQAYEQYF. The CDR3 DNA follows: TGCAGCTGGGGGCGACAAGCCTACGAGCAGTACTTC.

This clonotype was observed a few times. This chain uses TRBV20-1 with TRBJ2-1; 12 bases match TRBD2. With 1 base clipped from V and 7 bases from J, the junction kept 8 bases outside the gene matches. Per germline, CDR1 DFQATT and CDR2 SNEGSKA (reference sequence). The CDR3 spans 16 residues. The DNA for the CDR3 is TGCAGTGCTAGAGCTCCCGGGACTAGCGGGCTTAATGAGCAGTTCTTC. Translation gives CSARAPGTSGLNEQFF.

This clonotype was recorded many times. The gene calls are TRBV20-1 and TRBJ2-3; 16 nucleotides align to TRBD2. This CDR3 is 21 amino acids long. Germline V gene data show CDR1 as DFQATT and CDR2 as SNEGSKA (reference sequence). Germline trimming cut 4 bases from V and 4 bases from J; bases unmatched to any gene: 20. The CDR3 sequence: CSATPAGGLAGGPGIADTQYF. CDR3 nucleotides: TGCAGTGCTACTCCCGCCGGGGGACTAGCGGGAGGGCCTGGTATCGCAGATACGCAGTATTTT.

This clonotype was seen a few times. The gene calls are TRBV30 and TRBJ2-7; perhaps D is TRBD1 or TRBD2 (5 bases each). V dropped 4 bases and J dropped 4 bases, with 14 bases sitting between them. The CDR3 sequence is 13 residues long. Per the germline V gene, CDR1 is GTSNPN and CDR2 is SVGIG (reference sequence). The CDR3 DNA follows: TGTGCCTGGACCTCGGGACGGCGATACGAGCAGTACTTC. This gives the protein CAWTSGRRYEQYF.

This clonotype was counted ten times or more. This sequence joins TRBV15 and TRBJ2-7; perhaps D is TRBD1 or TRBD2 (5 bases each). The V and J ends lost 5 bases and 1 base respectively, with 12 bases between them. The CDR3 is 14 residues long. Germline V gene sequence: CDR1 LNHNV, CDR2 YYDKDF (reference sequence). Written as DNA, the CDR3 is TGTGCCACCAGCCGGGACGGGGAGTCCTACGAGCAGTACTTC. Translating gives CATSRDGESYEQYF.

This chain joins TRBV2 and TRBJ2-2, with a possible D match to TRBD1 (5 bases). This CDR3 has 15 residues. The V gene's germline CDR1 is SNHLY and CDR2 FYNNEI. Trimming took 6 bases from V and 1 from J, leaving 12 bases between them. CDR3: CASSLGGQNTGELFF. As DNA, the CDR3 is TGTGCCAGCAGCTTAGGTGGACAGAACACCGGGGAGCTGTTTTTT. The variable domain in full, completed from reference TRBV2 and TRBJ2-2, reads EPEVTQTPSHQVTQMGQEVILRCVPISNHLYFYWYRQILGQKVEFLVSFYNNEISEKSEIFDDQFSVERPDGSNFTLKIRSTKLEDSAMYFCASSLGGQNTGELFFGEGSRLTVL.

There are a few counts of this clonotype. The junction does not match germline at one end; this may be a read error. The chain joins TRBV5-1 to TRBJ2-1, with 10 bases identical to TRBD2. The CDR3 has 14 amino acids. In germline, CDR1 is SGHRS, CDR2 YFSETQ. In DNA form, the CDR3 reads TGCACCAGCAGCTCGGGACTAGCGCCCAATGAGCAGTTCTTC. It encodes CTSSSGLAPNEQFF. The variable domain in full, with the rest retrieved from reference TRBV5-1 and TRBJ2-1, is KAGVTQTPRYLIKTRGQQVTLSCSPISGHRSVSWYQQTPGQGLQFLFEYFSETQRNKGNFPGRFSGRQFSNSRSEMNVSTLELGDSALYLCTSSSGLAPNEQFFGPGTRLTVL.

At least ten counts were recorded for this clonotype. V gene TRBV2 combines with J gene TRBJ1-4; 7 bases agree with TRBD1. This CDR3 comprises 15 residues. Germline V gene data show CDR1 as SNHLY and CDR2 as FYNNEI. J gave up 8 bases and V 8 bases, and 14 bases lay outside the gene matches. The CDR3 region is CASRRVAGGSEKLFF. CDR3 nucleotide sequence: TGTGCCAGCCGTCGGGTGGCAGGGGGTTCGGAAAAACTGTTTTTT.

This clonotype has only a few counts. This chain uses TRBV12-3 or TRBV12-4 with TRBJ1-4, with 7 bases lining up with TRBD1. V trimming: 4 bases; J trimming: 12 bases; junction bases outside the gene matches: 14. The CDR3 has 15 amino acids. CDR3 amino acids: CASSSGQVGVTELFF. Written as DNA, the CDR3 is TGTGCCAGCAGTTCCGGACAGGTTGGGGTGACAGAACTGTTTTTT.

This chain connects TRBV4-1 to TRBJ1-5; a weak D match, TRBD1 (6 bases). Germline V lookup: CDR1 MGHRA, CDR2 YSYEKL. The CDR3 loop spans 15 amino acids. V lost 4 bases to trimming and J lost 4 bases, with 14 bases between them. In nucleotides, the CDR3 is TGCGCCAGCAGCCCAGGGGCGGTAAGAAATCAGCCCCAGCATTTT. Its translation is CASSPGAVRNQPQHF.

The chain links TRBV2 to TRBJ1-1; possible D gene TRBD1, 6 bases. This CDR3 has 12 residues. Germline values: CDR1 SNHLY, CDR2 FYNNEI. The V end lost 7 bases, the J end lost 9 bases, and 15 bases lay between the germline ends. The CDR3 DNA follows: TGTGCCAGCATTCAGGGGCTCCGAAAAGCTTTCTTT. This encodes CASIQGLRKAFF.

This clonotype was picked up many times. The CDR3 bases are TGCAGCGTTGGACAGGGGGCTCGCGAGACCCAGTACTTC. It codes for CSVGQGARETQYF. The rearrangement uses TRBV29-1 and TRBJ2-5; TRBD1 matches at 10 bases. The CDR3 extends over 13 amino acids. V lost 4 bases, J lost 5 bases, and 4 bases stayed unmatched. Germline lookup yields CDR1 SQVTM and CDR2 ANQGSEA.

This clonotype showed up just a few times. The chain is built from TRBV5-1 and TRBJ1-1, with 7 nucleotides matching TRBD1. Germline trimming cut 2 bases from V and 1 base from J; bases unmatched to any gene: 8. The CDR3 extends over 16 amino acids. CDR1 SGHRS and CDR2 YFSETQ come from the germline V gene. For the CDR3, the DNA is TGCGCCAGCAGCTTCATCCCCGGGACAGAGAACACTGAAGCTTTCTTT. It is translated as CASSFIPGTENTEAFF.

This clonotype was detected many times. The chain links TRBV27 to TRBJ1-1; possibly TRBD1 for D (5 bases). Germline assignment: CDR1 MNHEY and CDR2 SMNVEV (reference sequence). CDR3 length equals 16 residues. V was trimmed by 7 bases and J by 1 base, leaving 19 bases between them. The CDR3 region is CASTRGQGASNTEAFF. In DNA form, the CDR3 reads TGTGCCAGCACCCGAGGGCAGGGAGCTTCGAACACTGAAGCTTTCTTT.

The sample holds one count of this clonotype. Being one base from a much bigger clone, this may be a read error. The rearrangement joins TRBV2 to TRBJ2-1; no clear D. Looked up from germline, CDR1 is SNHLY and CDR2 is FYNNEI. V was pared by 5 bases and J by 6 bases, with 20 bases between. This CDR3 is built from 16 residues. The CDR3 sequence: CASSKRLSPSSNEQFF. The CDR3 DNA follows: TGTGCCAGCAGTAAACGACTTTCGCCGAGCAGCAATGAGCAGTTCTTC.

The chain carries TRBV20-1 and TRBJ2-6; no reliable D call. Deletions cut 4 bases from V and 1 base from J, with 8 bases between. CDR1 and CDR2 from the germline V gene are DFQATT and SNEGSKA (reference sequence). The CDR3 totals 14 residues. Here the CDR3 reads CSATQQSGANVLTF. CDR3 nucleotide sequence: TGCAGTGCTACTCAGCAGTCTGGGGCCAACGTCCTGACTTTC.

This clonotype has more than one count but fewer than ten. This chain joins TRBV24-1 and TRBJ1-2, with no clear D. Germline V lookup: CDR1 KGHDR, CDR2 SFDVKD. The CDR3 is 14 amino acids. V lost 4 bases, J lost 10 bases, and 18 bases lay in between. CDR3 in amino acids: CATSDPTRLVDYTF. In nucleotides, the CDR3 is TGTGCCACCAGTGACCCGACAAGGTTGGTTGACTACACCTTC.

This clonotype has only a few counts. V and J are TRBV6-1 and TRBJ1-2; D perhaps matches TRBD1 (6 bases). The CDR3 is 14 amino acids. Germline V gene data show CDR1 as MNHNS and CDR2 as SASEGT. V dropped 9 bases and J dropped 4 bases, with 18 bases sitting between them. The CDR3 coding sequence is TGTGCCAGTAGGGGGGGGGGGGGCGGCTATGGCTACACCTTC. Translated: CASRGGGGGYGYTF.

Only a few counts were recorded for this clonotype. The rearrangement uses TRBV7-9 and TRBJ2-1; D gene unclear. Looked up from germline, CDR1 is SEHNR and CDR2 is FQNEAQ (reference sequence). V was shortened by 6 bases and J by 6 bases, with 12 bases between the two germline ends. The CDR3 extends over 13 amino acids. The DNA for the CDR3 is TGTGCCAGCAGACTTACTCCGGGCAATGAGCAGTTCTTC. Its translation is CASRLTPGNEQFF.

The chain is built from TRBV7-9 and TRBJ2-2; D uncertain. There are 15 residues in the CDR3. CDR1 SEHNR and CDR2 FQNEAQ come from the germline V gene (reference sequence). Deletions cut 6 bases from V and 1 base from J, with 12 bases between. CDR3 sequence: CASSSVNENTGELFF. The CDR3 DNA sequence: TGTGCCAGCAGTTCTGTTAATGAGAACACCGGGGAGCTGTTTTTT.

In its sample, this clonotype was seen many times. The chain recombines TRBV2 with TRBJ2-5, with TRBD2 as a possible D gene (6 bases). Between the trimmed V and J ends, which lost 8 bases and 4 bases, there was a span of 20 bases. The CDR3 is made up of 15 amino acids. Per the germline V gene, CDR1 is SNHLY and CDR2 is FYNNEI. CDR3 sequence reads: CASPPAEGLRETQYF. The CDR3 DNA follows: TGTGCCAGCCCTCCAGCGGAGGGTTTGAGAGAGACCCAGTACTTC.

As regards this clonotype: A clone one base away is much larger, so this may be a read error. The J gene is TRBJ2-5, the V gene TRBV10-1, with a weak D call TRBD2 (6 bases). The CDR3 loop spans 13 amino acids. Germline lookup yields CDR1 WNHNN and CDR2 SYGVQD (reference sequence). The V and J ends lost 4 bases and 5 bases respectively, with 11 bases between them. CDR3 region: CASSVGGMETQYF. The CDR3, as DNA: TGCGCCAGCAGTGTGGGCGGGATGGAGACCCAGTACTTC.

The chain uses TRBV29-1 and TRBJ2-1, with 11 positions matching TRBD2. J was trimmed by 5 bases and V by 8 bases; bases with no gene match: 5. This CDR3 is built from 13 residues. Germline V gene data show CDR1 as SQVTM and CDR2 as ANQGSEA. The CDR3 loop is CSHGTSGDNEQFF. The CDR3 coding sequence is TGCAGCCACGGGACTAGCGGAGACAATGAGCAGTTCTTC.

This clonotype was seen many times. In DNA form, the CDR3 reads TGTGCCAGCAGCCGGACAGTCTCGAGCACTGAAGCTTTCTTT. It encodes CASSRTVSSTEAFF. J is TRBJ1-1 and V is TRBV7-2, with a weak D call TRBD1 (6 bases). CDR3 length: 14 amino acids. Germline-derived CDR1 and CDR2 are SGHTA and FQGNSA. V was pared by 5 bases and J by 4 bases, with 14 bases between.

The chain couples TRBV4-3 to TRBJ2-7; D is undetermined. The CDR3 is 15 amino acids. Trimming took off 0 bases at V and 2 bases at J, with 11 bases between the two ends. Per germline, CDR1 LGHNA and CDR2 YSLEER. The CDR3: CASSQEVEHPYEQYF. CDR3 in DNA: TGCGCCAGCAGCCAAGAGGTGGAACACCCCTACGAGCAGTACTTC.

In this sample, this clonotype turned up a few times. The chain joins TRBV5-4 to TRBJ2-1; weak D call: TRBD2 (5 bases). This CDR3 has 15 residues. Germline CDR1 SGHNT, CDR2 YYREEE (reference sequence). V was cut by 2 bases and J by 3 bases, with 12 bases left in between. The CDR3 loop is CASSFWRRDYNEQFF. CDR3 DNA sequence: TGTGCCAGCAGCTTTTGGAGACGGGACTACAATGAGCAGTTCTTC.

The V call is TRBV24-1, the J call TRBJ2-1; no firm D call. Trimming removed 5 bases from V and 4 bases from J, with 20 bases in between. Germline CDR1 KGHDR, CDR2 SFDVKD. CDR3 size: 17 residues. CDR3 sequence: CATSVSSAAPGYNEQFF. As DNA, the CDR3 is TGTGCCACCAGTGTCTCTTCCGCGGCCCCCGGGTACAATGAGCAGTTCTTC.